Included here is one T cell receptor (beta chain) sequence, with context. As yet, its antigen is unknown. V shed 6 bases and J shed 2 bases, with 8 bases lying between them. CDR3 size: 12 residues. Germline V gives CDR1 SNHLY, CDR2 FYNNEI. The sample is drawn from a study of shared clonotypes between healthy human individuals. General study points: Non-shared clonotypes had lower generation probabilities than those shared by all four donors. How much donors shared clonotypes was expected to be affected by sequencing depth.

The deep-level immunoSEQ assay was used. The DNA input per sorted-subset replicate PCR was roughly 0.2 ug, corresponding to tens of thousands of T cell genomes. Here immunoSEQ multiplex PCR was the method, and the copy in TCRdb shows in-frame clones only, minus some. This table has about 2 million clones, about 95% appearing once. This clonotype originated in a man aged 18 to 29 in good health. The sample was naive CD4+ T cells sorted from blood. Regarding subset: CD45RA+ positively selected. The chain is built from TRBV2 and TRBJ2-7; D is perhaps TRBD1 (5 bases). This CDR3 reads CASRQETYEQYF. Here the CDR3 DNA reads TGTGCCAGCAGACAGGAGACCTACGAGCAGTACTTC.